The 29 T cell receptor beta chains listed next were all sequenced from one sample in a study of radiotherapy plus CTLA-4 blockade in lung cancer. The assay was immunoSEQ multiplex PCR, and TCRdb's table has in-frame clones only and misses some. In the table there are tens of thousands of clones, less than 85% of which are singletons. The sequences come from peripheral blood, collected from a patient treated with radiotherapy plus ipilimumab. The source is a human donor with non-small cell lung cancer who had stable disease on radiotherapy plus ipilimumab.

The rearrangement links TRBV6-1 to TRBJ2-3, with 13 positions matching TRBD2. J gave up 4 bases and V 6 bases, and 4 bases lay outside the gene matches. In germline, CDR1 is MNHNS, CDR2 SASEGT. This CDR3 region has 15 residues. This CDR3 reads CASSRLAGGPDTQYF. CDR3 coding DNA: TGTGCCAGCAGCCGACTAGCGGGGGGCCCAGATACGCAGTATTTT.

In this sample, this clone is medium-sized. The chain recombines TRBV6-4 with TRBJ1-6; no reliable D call. Germline CDR1 MRHNA, CDR2 SNTAGT. CDR3 length: 14 amino acids. With 2 bases removed from V and 7 bases from J, the gap between germline ends came to 9 bases. The CDR3 sequence is CASSDESENSPLHF. In nucleotides, the CDR3 is TGTGCCAGCAGTGACGAGAGCGAGAATTCACCCCTCCACTTT.

This clone was picked up a small number of times. This chain connects TRBV9 to TRBJ1-2; a possible D gene is TRBD1 (6 bases). The germline gives CDR1 SGDLS, CDR2 YYNGEE. The ends were cut back, 0 bases at V and 3 bases at J, with 12 bases in the middle. There are 15 residues in the CDR3. In nucleotides, the CDR3 is TGTGCCAGCAGCGTAGCGGCAGGGGAGGACTATGGCTACACCTTC. Translating it yields CASSVAAGEDYGYTF.

V gene TRBV11-1 combines with J gene TRBJ1-2, with unresolved D. V dropped 5 bases and J dropped 5 bases, with 12 bases sitting between them. Per germline, CDR1 SGHAT and CDR2 FQDESV (reference sequence). CDR3 length: 13 amino acids. Here the CDR3 DNA reads TGTGCCAGCAGCGGGCAGCATGGGTATGGCTACACCTTC. As protein: CASSGQHGYGYTF.

A few counts support this clone. Within the sample, other DNA sequences also encode this same CDR3. The chain links TRBV2 to TRBJ2-2, with D possibly being TRBD2 (7 bases). The CDR3 is made up of 16 amino acids. Trimming stripped 8 bases from V and 1 base from J, with 17 bases between. Germline CDR1 reads SNHLY; CDR2 reads FYNNEI. CDR3 bases: TGTGCCAGCCTCATTGGAAGGGGGGGGAACACCGGGGAGCTGTTTTTT. This gives the protein CASLIGRGGNTGELFF.

This clone was counted between two and nine times. This sequence joins TRBV25-1 and TRBJ1-2, with 7 bases fitting TRBD1. V shed 1 base, J shed 8 bases, and the junction held 7 bases outside the gene matches. Per the germline V gene, CDR1 is MGHDK and CDR2 is SYGVNS. This CDR3 has 14 amino acids. CDR3 DNA: TGTGCCAGCAGTGAATTTAGGACAGGAGACGGCTACACCTTC. It is translated as CASSEFRTGDGYTF.

This clone was seen only once. The CDR3 DNA sequence: TGCGCCAGCTTCGCGGGGGACACGACCTACAATGAGCAGTTCTTC. Its translation: CASFAGDTTYNEQFF. The V and J genes are TRBV5-1 and TRBJ2-1; D is possibly TRBD2 (7 bases). Trimming took off 7 bases at V and 2 bases at J, with 16 bases between the two ends. Germline CDR1 is SGHRS and CDR2 is YFSETQ. The CDR3 length is 15 residues.

J is TRBJ2-1 and V is TRBV27, with D perhaps TRBD2 (6 bases). The V gene lost 3 bases and the J gene lost 1 base, with 16 bases spanning the gap. Germline lookup yields CDR1 MNHEY and CDR2 SMNVEV (reference sequence). The CDR3 extends over 17 amino acids. This CDR3 is CASSFYPGTVSYNEQFF. The CDR3 DNA sequence: TGTGCCAGCAGTTTCTACCCCGGGACTGTGTCCTACAATGAGCAGTTCTTC.

This clone was detected once. The V gene is TRBV27, the J gene TRBJ1-4; D unresolved. CDR1 is MNHEY and CDR2 is SMNVEV in the germline V gene (reference sequence). V was clipped by 5 bases and J by 2 bases, with 9 bases between them. The CDR3 spans 14 residues. CDR3 DNA sequence: TGTGCCAGCAGTCCGGGTATGACTAATGAAAAACTGTTTTTT. This sequence encodes CASSPGMTNEKLFF. The complete variable domain, with remaining parts taken from reference TRBV27 and TRBJ1-4, reads EAQVTQNPRYLITVTGKKLTVTCSQNMNHEYMSWYRQDPGLGLRQIYYSMNVEVTDKGDVPEGYKVSRKEKRNFPLILESPSPNQTSLYFCASSPGMTNEKLFFGSGTQLSVL.

V is TRBV5-1 and J is TRBJ1-6, with a tentative D call TRBD1 (6 bases). Germline loops: CDR1 SGHRS, CDR2 YFSETQ. The CDR3 contains 17 residues. Trimming stripped 1 base from V and 2 bases from J, with 13 bases between. The CDR3 region has the DNA TGCGCCAGCAGCTTGAGGGGGGGCGACCCCTATAATTCACCCCTCCACTTT. Translation: CASSLRGGDPYNSPLHF.

This clone was found once. The CDR3 sequence: CASSLRQGGTEAFF. CDR3 in DNA: TGCGCCAGCAGCCTAAGACAGGGTGGCACTGAAGCTTTCTTT. V usage is TRBV10-1 and J usage is TRBJ1-1; 7 nucleotides align to TRBD1. V lost 6 bases and J lost 4; bases outside the gene matches: 8. Germline V CDR1 and CDR2: WNHNN, SYGVQD (reference sequence). The CDR3 covers 14 residues.

This chain joins TRBV5-6 and TRBJ2-5; 10 nucleotides match TRBD2. Germline CDR1 is SGHDT and CDR2 is YYEEEE. The CDR3 has 15 residues. After removal of 4 bases from V and 4 bases from J, the junction contained 7 bases not matched to a gene. The chain's CDR3 is CASSQTSGRGETQYF. CDR3 DNA sequence: TGTGCCAGCAGCCAGACTAGCGGGCGGGGAGAGACCCAGTACTTC.

The chain joins TRBV9 to TRBJ2-1; perhaps TRBD1 as D (5 bases). Trimming stripped 3 bases from V and 3 bases from J, with 7 bases between. The CDR3 totals 13 residues. Per germline, CDR1 SGDLS and CDR2 YYNGEE. In nucleotides, the CDR3 is TGTGCCAGCAGCGGTGACAGCTACAATGAGCAGTTCTTC. Protein sequence: CASSGDSYNEQFF. Using reference TRBV9 and TRBJ2-1 for the parts outside the CDR3, the full variable domain is DSGVTQTPKHLITATGQRVTLRCSPRSGDLSVYWYQQSLDQGLQFLIQYYNGEERAKGNILERFSAQQFPDLHSELNLSSLELGDSALYFCASSGDSYNEQFFGPGTRLTVL.

J is TRBJ1-5 and V is TRBV5-1; 12 bases align to TRBD1. Unmatched junction bases numbered 3, after V lost 4 bases and J lost 4 bases. The CDR3 runs 15 residues. The germline CDR1 and CDR2 sequences are SGHRS and YFSETQ. CDR3 coding DNA: TGCGCCAGCAGCCGGGGACAGGGGGCGAATCAGCCCCAGCATTTT. Amino acid sequence: CASSRGQGANQPQHF.

The rearrangement uses TRBV6-5 and TRBJ1-2; D gene ambiguous. V lost 6 bases and J 4 bases, leaving 12 bases between the germline ends. CDR3 size: 13 residues. The germline CDR1 and CDR2 sequences are MNHEY and SVGAGI. CDR3 region: CASSLLNSYGYTF. The CDR3 nucleotides read TGTGCCAGCAGCCTTCTAAACAGCTATGGCTACACCTTC.

The chain has TRBV6-1 and TRBJ2-6; D ambiguous. Per the germline V gene, CDR1 is MNHNS and CDR2 is SASEGT. There are 13 residues in the CDR3. V lost 9 bases and J lost 3, with 9 bases in between. CDR3 region: CASFRVGANVLTF. The CDR3 DNA reads TGTGCCAGTTTCCGTGTTGGGGCCAACGTCCTGACTTTC.

The J gene is TRBJ1-1, the V gene TRBV18; tentative D call: TRBD1 (6 bases). From germline, CDR1 is KGHSH and CDR2 LQKENI. V lost 2 bases and J 0 bases, leaving 10 bases between the germline ends. This CDR3 spans 15 amino acids. This CDR3 is CASSPEGGMNTEAFF. CDR3 in DNA: TGTGCCAGCTCACCAGAAGGGGGGATGAACACTGAAGCTTTCTTT.

This clone came up once. The chain joins TRBV30 to TRBJ1-3; 8 positions match TRBD1. The junction had 3 bases not matched to a gene; V was cut back by 1 base and J by 4 bases. This CDR3 comprises 14 residues. Germline V lookup: CDR1 GTSNPN, CDR2 SVGIG (reference sequence). CDR3: CAWSAGQGGNTIYF. CDR3 in DNA: TGTGCCTGGAGTGCTGGACAGGGAGGAAACACCATATATTTT.

The chain recombines TRBV29-1 with TRBJ1-2; D remains ambiguous. The CDR3 has 12 residues. V lost 5 bases to trimming and J lost 0 bases, with 7 bases between them. The germline V gene has CDR1 SQVTM and CDR2 ANQGSEA. This CDR3 reads CSVRTANYGYTF. CDR3 sequence (DNA): TGCAGCGTTAGGACCGCTAACTATGGCTACACCTTC.

The rearrangement joins TRBV15 to TRBJ1-1; D is uncertain. Trimming removed 3 bases from V and 1 base from J, with 6 bases in between. Germline V gives CDR1 LNHNV, CDR2 YYDKDF (reference sequence). The CDR3 is 13 residues long. For the CDR3, the DNA is TGTGCCACCAGCAGGGGCGCGAACACTGAAGCTTTCTTT. Its translation: CATSRGANTEAFF.

This clone appeared a single time. J is TRBJ1-2 and V is TRBV6-1, with unresolved D. V shed 5 bases and J shed 10 bases, with 14 bases lying between them. This CDR3 comprises 12 residues. The V gene's germline CDR1 is MNHNS and CDR2 SASEGT. CDR3 DNA sequence: TGTGCCAGCAGTTTCAGAGATTGGGACTACACCTTC. Its translation: CASSFRDWDYTF.

This CDR3 is CAWNSDTGGYTF. CDR3 bases: TGTGCCTGGAATTCGGATACGGGGGGCTACACCTTC. The J gene is TRBJ1-2, the V gene TRBV30, with unresolved D. There are 12 residues in the CDR3. V gave up 4 bases and J gave up 8 bases, with 14 bases separating them. Germline V gene data show CDR1 as GTSNPN and CDR2 as SVGIG (reference sequence).

Only one count was recorded for this clone. The sample has other DNA sequences that encode this CDR3 too. This chain links TRBV9 with TRBJ1-3; D ambiguous. In germline, CDR1 is SGDLS, CDR2 YYNGEE. V was cut by 0 bases and J by 3 bases, with 4 bases left in between. CDR3 length: 13 residues. The CDR3 here is CASSVGVGNTIYF. As DNA, the CDR3 is TGTGCCAGCAGCGTAGGGGTTGGAAACACCATATATTTT.

The chain couples TRBV11-2 to TRBJ1-4; D uncertain. Germline CDR1 reads SGHAT; CDR2 reads FQNNGV. Trimming removed 5 bases at V and 3 bases at J, with 19 bases between. The CDR3 is made up of 17 amino acids. The CDR3 is CASSPMGPGGANEKLFF. The CDR3 region has the DNA TGTGCCAGCAGCCCCATGGGTCCTGGAGGAGCTAATGAAAAACTGTTTTTT.

This rearrangement joins TRBV4-1 to TRBJ2-2; TRBD2 matches 10 bases. Germline V gives CDR1 MGHRA, CDR2 YSYEKL. The CDR3 is 17 amino acids. After removal of 0 bases from V and 5 bases from J, the junction contained 6 bases not matched to a gene. CDR3 loop: CASSQDKGLALTGELFF. The CDR3 nucleotides are TGCGCCAGCAGCCAAGATAAGGGACTAGCGCTGACCGGGGAGCTGTTTTTT.

This rearrangement joins TRBV5-1 to TRBJ1-5, with D perhaps TRBD1 (5 bases). Germline CDR1 reads SGHRS; CDR2 reads YFSETQ. V was trimmed by 4 bases and J by 7 bases, leaving 15 bases between them. This CDR3 region has 14 residues. CDR3 loop: CASSPGQGGQPQHF. The DNA for the CDR3 is TGCGCCAGCAGCCCCGGGCAGGGCGGACAGCCCCAGCATTTT.

This clone was seen a few times. CDR3 in DNA: TGCGCCAGCAGCCAAGCCGACAGGAATGAAAAACTGTTTTTT. Its protein is CASSQADRNEKLFF. V gene TRBV4-1 combines with J gene TRBJ1-4; perhaps TRBD1 as D (6 bases). With 1 base removed from V and 5 bases from J, the gap between germline ends came to 8 bases. Germline CDR1 and CDR2: MGHRA and YSYEKL. CDR3 size: 14 residues.

The chain is built from TRBV11-2 and TRBJ2-7; 9 bases agree with TRBD1. CDR1 and CDR2 from the germline V gene are SGHAT and FQNNGV. Trimming took 5 bases from V and 5 from J; bases not matched to a gene: 4. CDR3 length: 13 amino acids. In nucleotides, the CDR3 is TGTGCCAGCAGCCAGGGGACAGGGAACGAGCAGTACGTC. Translating gives CASSQGTGNEQYV.

V gene TRBV6-4 combines with J gene TRBJ2-3, with D perhaps matching TRBD2 (6 bases). The CDR3 has 16 residues. Germline-derived CDR1 and CDR2 are MRHNA and SNTAGT. Trimming pared 2 bases from V and 2 bases from J, leaving 14 bases between. The CDR3 coding sequence is TGTGCCAGCAGTGACGTGGCGGGGACCCACACAGATACGCAGTATTTT. Translated: CASSDVAGTHTDTQYF.